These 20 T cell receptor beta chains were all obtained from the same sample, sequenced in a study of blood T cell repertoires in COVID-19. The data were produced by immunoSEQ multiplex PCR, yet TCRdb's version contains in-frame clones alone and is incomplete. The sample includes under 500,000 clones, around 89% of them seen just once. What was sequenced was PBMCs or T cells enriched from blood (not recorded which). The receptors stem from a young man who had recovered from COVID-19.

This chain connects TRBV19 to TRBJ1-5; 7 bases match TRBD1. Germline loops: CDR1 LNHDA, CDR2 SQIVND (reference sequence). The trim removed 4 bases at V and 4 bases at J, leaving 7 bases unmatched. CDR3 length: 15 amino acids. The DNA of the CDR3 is TGTGCCAGTAGTAGGACAGGCCTTAGAAATCAGCCCCAGCATTTT. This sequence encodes CASSRTGLRNQPQHF.

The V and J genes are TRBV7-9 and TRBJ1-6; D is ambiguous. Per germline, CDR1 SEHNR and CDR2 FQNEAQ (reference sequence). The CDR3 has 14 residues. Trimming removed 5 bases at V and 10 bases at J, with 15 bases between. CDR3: CASSPEAGISPLHF. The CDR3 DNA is TGTGCCAGCAGCCCTGAAGCGGGGATCTCACCCCTCCACTTT.

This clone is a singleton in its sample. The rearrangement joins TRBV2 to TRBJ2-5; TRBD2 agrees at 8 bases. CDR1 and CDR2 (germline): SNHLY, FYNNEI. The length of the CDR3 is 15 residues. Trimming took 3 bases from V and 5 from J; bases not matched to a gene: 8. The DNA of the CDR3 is TGTGCCAGCAGTGAGCCGGGACTAGGCGTTGAGACCCAGTACTTC. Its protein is CASSEPGLGVETQYF.

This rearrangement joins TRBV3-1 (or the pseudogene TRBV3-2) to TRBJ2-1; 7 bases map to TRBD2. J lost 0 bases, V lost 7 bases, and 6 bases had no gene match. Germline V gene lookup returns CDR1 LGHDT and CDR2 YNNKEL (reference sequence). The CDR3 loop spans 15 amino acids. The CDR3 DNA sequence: TGTGCCAGCACCTCCGGGGGGAGCTCCTACAATGAGCAGTTCTTC. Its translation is CASTSGGSSYNEQFF.

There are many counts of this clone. DNA of the CDR3: TGTGCCAGCAGCTTAGACAGGGGTGGCTACACCTTC. Translated, it gives CASSLDRGGYTF. This sequence joins TRBV9 and TRBJ1-2; TRBD1 aligns across 8 bases. The junction had 3 bases not matched to a gene; V was cut back by 4 bases and J by 7 bases. Germline assignment: CDR1 SGDLS and CDR2 YYNGEE. This CDR3 has 12 amino acids. Full variable domain (outside the CDR3, taken from reference TRBV9 and TRBJ1-2): DSGVTQTPKHLITATGQRVTLRCSPRSGDLSVYWYQQSLDQGLQFLIQYYNGEERAKGNILERFSAQQFPDLHSELNLSSLELGDSALYFCASSLDRGGYTFGSGTRLTVV.

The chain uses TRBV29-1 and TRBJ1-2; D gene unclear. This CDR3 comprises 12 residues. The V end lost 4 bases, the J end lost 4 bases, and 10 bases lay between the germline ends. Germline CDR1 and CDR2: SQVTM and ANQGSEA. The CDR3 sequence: CSVGGNGYGYTF. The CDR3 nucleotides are TGCAGCGTTGGAGGGAACGGCTATGGCTACACCTTC.

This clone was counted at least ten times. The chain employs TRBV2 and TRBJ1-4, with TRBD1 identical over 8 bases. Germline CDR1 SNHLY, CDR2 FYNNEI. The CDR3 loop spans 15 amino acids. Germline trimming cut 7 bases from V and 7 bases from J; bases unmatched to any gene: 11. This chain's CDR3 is CASIPQIGTGEKLFF. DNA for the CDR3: TGTGCCAGCATTCCCCAGATCGGGACAGGTGAAAAACTGTTTTTT. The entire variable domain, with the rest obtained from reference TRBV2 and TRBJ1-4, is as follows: EPEVTQTPSHQVTQMGQEVILRCVPISNHLYFYWYRQILGQKVEFLVSFYNNEISEKSEIFDDQFSVERPDGSNFTLKIRSTKLEDSAMYFCASIPQIGTGEKLFFGSGTQLSVL.

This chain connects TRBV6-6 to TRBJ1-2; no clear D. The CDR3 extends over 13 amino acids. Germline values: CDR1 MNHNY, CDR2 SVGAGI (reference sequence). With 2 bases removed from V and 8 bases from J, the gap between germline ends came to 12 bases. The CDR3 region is CASSYEATGGYTF. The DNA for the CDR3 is TGTGCCAGCAGTTACGAGGCCACGGGAGGCTACACCTTC.

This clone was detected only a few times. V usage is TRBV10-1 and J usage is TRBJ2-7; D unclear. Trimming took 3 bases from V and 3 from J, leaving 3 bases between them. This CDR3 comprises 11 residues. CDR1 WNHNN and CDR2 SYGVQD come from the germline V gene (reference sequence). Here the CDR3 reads CASSDLYEQYF. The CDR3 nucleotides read TGCGCCAGCAGTGACCTCTACGAGCAGTACTTC.

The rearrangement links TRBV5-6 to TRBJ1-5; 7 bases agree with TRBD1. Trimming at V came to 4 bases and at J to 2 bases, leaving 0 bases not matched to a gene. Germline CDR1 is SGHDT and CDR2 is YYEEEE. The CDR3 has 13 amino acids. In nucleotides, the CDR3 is TGTGCCAGCAGCGGACAGGGCAATCAGCCCCAGCATTTT. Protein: CASSGQGNQPQHF.

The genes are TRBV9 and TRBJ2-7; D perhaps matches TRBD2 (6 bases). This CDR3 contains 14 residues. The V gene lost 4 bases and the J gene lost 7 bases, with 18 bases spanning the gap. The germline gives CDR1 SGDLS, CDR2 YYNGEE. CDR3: CASSRGAGAGEQYF. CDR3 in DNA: TGTGCCAGCAGCCGCGGGGCGGGCGCGGGAGAGCAGTACTTC.

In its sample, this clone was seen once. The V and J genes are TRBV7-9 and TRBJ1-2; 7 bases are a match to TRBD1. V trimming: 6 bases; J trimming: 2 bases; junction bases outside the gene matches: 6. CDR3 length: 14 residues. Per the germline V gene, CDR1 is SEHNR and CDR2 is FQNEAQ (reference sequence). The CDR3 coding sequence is TGTGCCAGCAGGGAGGGGGACAGCAACTATGGCTACACCTTC. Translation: CASREGDSNYGYTF.

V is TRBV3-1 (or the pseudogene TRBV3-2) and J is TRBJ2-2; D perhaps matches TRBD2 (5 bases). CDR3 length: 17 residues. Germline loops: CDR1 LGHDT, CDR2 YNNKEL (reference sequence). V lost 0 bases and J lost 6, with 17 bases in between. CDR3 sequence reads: CASSQERLAPLAGELFF. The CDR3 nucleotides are TGTGCCAGCAGCCAAGAGAGGCTAGCCCCATTGGCCGGGGAGCTGTTTTTT.

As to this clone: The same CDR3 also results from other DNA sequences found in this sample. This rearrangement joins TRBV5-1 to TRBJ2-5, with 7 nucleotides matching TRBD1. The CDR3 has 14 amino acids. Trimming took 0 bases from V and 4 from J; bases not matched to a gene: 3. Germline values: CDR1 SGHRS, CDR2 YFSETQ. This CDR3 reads CASSLVGGLETQYF. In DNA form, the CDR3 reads TGCGCCAGCAGCTTGGTAGGGGGCCTAGAGACCCAGTACTTC.

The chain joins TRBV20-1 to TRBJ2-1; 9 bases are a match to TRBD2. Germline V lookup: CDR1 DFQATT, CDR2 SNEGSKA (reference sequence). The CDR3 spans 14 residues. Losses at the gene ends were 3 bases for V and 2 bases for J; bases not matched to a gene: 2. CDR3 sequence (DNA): TGCAGTGCTAGTCTAGCGGGGACCTACAATGAGCAGTTCTTC. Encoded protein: CSASLAGTYNEQFF.

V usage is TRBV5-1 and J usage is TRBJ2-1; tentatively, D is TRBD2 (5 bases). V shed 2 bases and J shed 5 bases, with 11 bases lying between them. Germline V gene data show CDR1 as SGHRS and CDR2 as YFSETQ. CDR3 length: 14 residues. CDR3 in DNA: TGCGCCAGCAGCTTCGGGGAACCCCACAATGAGCAGTTCTTC. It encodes CASSFGEPHNEQFF.

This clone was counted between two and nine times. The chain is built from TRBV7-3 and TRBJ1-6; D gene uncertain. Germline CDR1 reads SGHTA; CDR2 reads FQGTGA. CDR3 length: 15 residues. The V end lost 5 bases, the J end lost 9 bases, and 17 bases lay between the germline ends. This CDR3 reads CASSPDGGGGSPLHF. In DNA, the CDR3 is TGTGCCAGCAGCCCAGACGGAGGCGGAGGTTCACCCCTCCACTTT.

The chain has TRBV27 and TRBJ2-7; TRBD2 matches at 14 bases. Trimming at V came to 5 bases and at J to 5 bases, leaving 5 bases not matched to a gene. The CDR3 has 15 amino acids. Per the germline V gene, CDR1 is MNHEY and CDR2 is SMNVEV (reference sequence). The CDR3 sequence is CASSVRTSGRNEQYF. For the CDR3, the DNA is TGTGCCAGCAGTGTAAGGACTAGCGGGAGGAACGAGCAGTACTTC.

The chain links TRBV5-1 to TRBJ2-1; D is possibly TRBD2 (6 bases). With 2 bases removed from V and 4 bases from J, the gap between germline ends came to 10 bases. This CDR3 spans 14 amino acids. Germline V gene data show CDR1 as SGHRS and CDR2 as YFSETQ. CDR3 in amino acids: CASSFLAQYNEQFF. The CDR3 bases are TGCGCCAGCAGCTTTCTAGCGCAGTACAATGAGCAGTTCTTC.

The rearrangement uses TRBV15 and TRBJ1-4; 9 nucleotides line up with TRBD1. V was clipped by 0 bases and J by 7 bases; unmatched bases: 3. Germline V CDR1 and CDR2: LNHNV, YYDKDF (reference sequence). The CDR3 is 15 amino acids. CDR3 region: CATSRDGTGFEKLFF. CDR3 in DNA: TGTGCCACCAGCAGAGACGGGACAGGGTTTGAAAAACTGTTTTTT.